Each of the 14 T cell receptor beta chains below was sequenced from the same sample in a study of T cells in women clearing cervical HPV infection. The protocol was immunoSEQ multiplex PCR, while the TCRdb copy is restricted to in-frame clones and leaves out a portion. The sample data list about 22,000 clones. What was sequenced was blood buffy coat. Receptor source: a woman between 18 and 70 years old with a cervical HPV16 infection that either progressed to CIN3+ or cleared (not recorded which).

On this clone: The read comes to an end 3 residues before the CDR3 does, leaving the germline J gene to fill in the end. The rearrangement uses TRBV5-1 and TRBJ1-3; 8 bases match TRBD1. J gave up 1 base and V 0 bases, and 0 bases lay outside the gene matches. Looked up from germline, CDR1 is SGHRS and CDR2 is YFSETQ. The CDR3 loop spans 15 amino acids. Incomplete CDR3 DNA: TGCGCCAGCAGCTTGGGGACAGGGTCTGGAAACACC. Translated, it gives CASSLGTGSGNT. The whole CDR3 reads CASSLGTGSGNTIYF.

Incomplete CDR3 DNA: TGCAGTGCAGATCCCGGGACTAGCGGTTACGAG. Translation gives CSADPGTSGYE. The entire CDR3 is CSADPGTSGYEQYF. V and J are TRBV20-1 and TRBJ2-7; 11 bases agree with TRBD2. The missing CDR3 end, 3 residues past where the read stops, is filled in from the germline J gene. Trimming removed 6 bases from V and 4 bases from J; junction bases left unmatched: 8. CDR3 size: 14 residues. Germline V gene lookup returns CDR1 DFQATT and CDR2 SNEGSKA (reference sequence).

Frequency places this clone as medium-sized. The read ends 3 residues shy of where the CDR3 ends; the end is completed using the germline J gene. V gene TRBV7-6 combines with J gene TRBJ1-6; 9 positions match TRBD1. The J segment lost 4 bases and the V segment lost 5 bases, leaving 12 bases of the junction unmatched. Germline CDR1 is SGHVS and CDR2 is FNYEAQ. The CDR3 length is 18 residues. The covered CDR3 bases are TGTGCCAGCAGCCCGCGCCGGACAGGGGTGGATTATAATTCACCC. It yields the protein CASSPRRTGVDYNSP. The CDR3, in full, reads CASSPRRTGVDYNSPLHF.

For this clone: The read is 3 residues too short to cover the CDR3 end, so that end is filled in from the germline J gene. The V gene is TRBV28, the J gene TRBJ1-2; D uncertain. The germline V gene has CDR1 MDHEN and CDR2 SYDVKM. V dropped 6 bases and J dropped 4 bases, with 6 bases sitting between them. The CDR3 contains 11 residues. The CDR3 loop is CASRGPYGYTF. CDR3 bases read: TGTGCCAGCAGGGGCCCCTATGGC.

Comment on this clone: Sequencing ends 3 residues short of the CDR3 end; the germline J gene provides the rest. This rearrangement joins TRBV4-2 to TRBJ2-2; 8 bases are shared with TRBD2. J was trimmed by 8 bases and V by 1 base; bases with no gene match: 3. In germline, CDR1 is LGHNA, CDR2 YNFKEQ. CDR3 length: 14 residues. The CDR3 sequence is CASSQVAGKGELFF. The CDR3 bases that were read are TGTGCCAGCAGCCAAGTAGCGGGAAAGGGGGAG.

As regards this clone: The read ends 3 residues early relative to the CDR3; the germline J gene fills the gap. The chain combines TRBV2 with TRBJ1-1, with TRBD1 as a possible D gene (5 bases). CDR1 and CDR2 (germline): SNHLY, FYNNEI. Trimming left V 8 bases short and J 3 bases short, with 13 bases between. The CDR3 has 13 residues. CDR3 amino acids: CASCTQGYTEAFF. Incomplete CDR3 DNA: TGTGCCAGCTGTACTCAGGGTTACACTGAA.

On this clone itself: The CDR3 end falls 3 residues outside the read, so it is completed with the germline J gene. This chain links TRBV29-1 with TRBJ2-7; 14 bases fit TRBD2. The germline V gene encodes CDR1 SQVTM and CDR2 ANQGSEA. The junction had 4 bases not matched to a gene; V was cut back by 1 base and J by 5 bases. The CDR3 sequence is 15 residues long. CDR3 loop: CSVEVGTSGSHEQYF. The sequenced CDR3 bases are TGCAGCGTTGAAGTCGGGACTAGCGGGAGCCACGAG.

The CDR3 spells CSAQGQTLETQYF. The covered CDR3 bases are TGCAGTGCCCAAGGACAGACCTTGGAGACG. The J gene is TRBJ2-3, the V gene TRBV20-1; a possible D gene is TRBD1 (6 bases). The DNA ends 3 residues before the CDR3 does, and the rest of the CDR3 is filled in from the germline J gene. There are 13 residues in the CDR3. The germline V gene has CDR1 DFQATT and CDR2 SNEGSKA (reference sequence).

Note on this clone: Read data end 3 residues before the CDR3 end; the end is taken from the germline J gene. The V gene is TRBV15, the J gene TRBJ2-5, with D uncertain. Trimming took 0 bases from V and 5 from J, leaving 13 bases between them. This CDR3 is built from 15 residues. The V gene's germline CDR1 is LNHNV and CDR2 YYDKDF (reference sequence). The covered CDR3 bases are TGTGCCACCAGCAGAGATCGTCCCCAGGTCGAGACC. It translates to CATSRDRPQVET. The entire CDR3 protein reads CATSRDRPQVETQYF.

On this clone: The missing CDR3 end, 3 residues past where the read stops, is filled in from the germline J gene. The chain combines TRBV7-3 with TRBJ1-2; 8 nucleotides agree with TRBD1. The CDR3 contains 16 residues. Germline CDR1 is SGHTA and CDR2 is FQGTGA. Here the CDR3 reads CASSLTSTGGADGYTF. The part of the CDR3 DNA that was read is TGTGCCAGCAGCTTAACGTCCACAGGGGGGGCAGACGGC.

The CDR3 loop reads CSAPLSQETQYF. The sequenced CDR3 bases are TGCAGTGCTCCTCTAAGCCAAGAGACC. The genes are TRBV20-1 and TRBJ2-5; no definite D call. With the read ending 3 residues before the CDR3 end, the germline J gene is used to fill in that end. V was trimmed by 5 bases and J by 1 base, leaving 8 bases between them. The germline CDR1 and CDR2 sequences are DFQATT and SNEGSKA (reference sequence). The CDR3 sequence is 12 residues long.

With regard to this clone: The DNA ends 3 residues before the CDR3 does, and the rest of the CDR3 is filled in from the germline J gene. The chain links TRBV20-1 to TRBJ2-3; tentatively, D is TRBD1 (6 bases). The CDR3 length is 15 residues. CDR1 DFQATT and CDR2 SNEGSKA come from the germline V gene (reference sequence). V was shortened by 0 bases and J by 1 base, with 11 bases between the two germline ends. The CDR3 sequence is CSARDQKGGTDTQYF. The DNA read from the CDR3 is TGCAGTGCTAGAGATCAGAAGGGGGGCACAGATACG.

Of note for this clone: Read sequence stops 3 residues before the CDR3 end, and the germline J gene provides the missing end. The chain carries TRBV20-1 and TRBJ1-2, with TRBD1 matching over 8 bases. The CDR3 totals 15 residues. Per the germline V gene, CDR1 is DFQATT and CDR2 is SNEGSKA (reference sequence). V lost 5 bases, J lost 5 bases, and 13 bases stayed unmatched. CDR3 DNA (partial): TGCAGTGCTGTCTCCCCTTCAGGGGGCGGATATGGC. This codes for CSAVSPSGGGYG. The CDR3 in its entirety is CSAVSPSGGGYGYTF.

Partial CDR3 DNA: TGTGCCAGCAGCTTAGAGGCTGGTGAG. Protein sequence: CASSLEAGE. The entire CDR3 protein is CASSLEAGEQFF. The chain couples TRBV7-2 to TRBJ2-1; no definite D call. The observed sequence ends 3 residues before the CDR3 terminus, with the missing tail filled in from the germline J gene. V was trimmed by 1 base and J by 9 bases, leaving 7 bases between them. Germline CDR1 reads SGHTA; CDR2 reads FQGNSA. CDR3 size: 12 residues.